This T cell receptor beta chain is drawn from a study of regulatory T cells in long-lasting Graves disease. This clonotype has at least ten counts. Its specificity is unknown. Time point noted: persistent/refractory GD, antithyroid drugs over 5 years with positive TRAb. Scientists built the TCR library using RNA that was extracted from PBMCs. American Thyroid Association guidelines served as the basis for diagnosing Graves' disease. EDTA tubes received roughly 9 milliliters of collected peripheral blood. Study-wide results and limits: Limited samples may have lowered accuracy. Those with persistent Graves' had less TCR diversity than newly diagnosed patients.

The length of the CDR3 is 14 residues. The V gene lost 2 bases and the J gene lost 1 base, with 8 bases spanning the gap. Germline V gene sequence: CDR1 LGHDT, CDR2 YNNKEL (reference sequence). Building of the TCR beta libraries involved iRepertoire HTBI primers and Arm-PCR of CDR3 regions. TCRdb called the multiplex PCR reads again in MiXCR, with one record for every CDR3 protein. This sample has around 460,000 distinct CDR3 sequences, with about 22% found just once. The source material was peripheral blood mononuclear cells (PBMCs), sampled when the disease was refractory, from a patient treated with antithyroid drugs. The rearrangement joins TRBV3-1 to TRBJ2-5, with D possibly being TRBD2 (6 bases). This sequence originates from a female donor with Graves disease. CDR3 coding DNA: TGTGCCAGCAGCCAACGACTAGGCCAAGAGACCCAGTACTTC. Amino acids: CASSQRLGQETQYF.